This TCR beta chain derives from a study of tumor-infiltrating lymphocytes in localized non-small cell lung cancer (dated by TCRdb to about 2021). In the study overall: Several histologies were represented in the cohort, which also included both smokers and never-smokers as well as patients whose samples were collected after neoadjuvant chemotherapy. Each patient provided resected tumor tissue plus uninvolved lung tissue from the same patient, with the uninvolved lung tissue described as non-adjacent to the tumor. The same patients underwent several integrated assays, with TCR sequencing performed together with flow cytometry, multiplex immunofluorescence, RNA-seq, exome sequencing and proteomics. The overall ICON cohort was composed of approximately 150 surgical patients with localized non-small cell lung cancer whose tumors were resected. The paired tumor versus uninvolved lung comparison of immunoSEQ T-cell fraction included some 57 patients.

Study-level results and caveats: Tumor T-cell fraction from TCR sequencing was not associated with recurrence-free survival (p = 0.61). Because different assays used different pieces of the same tissue, intratumor heterogeneity could not be separated from technical variation. Assay coverage varied across patients depending on available tissue quantity, so only a subset of the cohort had TCR sequencing. TCR-derived T-cell fraction did not differ between the flow cytometry-defined immunotypes IM1 (good prognosis) and IM2 (poor prognosis). Consistent with immunofluorescence CD3 counts, TCRbeta sequencing supported greater T cell infiltration in tumors than in uninvolved lung tissue.

Via the germline V gene (reference sequence), CDR1 is SEHNR and CDR2 FQNEAQ. Deletion took 4 bases off V and 2 bases off J, with a span of 12 bases between the germline ends. The CDR3 holds 15 amino acids from the cysteine to the phenylalanine. Only the CDR3 DNA is retained, 45 bases long and in frame from the first base. About this clone: Its target antigen remains unknown. No qualities accompany the bases; no much larger clone lies one base away.

The immunoSEQ assay used for TCR sequencing gave the T-cell fraction in both tumor and uninvolved lung tissue. The study's own analysis went as follows. In the survival analysis, patients were divided into a high T-cell fraction group (upper tertile) and a low T-cell fraction group (lower two tertiles), and the two groups were compared using a log-rank test. Paired tumor versus uninvolved lung differences in T-cell fraction were tested with a signed-rank test. The source is immuneACCESS, and TCRdb retained only in-frame sequences with V and J called. Part of the clones is not carried over; for the studies checked, unresolved V genes explain less than half of this, and the remainder is unexplained. V and J calls and clone size are copied from that table; D and trimming were computed from the DNA. This sample lists 20,000 to 25,000 clones; around 62% were detected once. About 5.8% of the sample is held by the ten biggest clonotypes.

ICON enrollment began in early 2016, and the last patient was enrolled in the second half of 2018. A subcohort of 76 patients provided fresh tumor and matched uninvolved tissue for in-depth immune analyses, with TCR sequencing among those analyses. TCR sequencing was performed on DNA isolated from bulk tissue, without cell sorting. The sequence was obtained from a human donor with non-small cell lung cancer. This receptor chain uses TRBV7-9 and TRBJ1-5; the D gene is possibly TRBD1, with 6 bases matching. Sequenced input: lung tumor tissue. The nucleotide sequence reads as follows: TGTGCCAGCAGCTCAAGGGGGGATGGCAATCAGCCCCAGCATTTT. Its translation reads: CASSSRGDGNQPQHF.